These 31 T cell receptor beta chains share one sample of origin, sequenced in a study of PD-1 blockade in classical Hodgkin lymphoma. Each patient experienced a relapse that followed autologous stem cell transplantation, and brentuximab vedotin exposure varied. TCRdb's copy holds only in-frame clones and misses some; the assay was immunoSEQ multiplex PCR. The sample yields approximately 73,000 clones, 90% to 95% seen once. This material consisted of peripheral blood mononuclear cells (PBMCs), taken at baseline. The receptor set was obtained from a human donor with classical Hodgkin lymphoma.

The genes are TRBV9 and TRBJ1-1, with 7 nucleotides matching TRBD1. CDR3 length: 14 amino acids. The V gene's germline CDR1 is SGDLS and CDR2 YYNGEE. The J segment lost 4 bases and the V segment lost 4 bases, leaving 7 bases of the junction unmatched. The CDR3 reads CASSLGGGGTEAFF. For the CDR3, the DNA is TGTGCCAGCAGCCTAGGGGGCGGGGGCACTGAAGCTTTCTTT.

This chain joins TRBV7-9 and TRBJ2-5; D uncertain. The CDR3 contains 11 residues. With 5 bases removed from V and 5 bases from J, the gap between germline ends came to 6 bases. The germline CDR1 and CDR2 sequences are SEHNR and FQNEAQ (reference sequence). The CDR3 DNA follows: TGTGCCAGCAGCCCGGACGAGACCCAGTACTTC. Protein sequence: CASSPDETQYF.

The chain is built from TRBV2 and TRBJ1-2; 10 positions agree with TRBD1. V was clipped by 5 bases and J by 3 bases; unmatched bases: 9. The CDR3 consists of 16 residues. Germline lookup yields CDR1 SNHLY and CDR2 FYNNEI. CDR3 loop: CASSRGTGAFDYGYTF. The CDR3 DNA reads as TGTGCCAGCAGTAGGGGGACAGGGGCTTTTGACTATGGCTACACCTTC.

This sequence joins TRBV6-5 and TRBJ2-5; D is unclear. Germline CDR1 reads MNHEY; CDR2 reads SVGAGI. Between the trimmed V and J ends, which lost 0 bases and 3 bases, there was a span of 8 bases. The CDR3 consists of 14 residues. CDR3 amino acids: CASSYSMGKETQYF. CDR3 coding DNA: TGTGCCAGCAGTTACTCGATGGGGAAAGAGACCCAGTACTTC.

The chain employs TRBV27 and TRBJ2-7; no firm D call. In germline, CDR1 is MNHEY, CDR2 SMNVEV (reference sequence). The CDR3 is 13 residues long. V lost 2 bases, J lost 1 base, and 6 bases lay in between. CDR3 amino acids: CASSLTISYEQYF. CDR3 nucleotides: TGTGCCAGCAGTTTAACCATTTCCTACGAGCAGTACTTC.

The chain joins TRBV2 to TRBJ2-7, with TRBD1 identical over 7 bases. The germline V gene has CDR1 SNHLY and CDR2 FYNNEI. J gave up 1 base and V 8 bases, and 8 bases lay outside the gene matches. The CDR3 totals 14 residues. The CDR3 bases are TGTGCCAGCGAAAGGGGGCCGGAGTCCTACGAGCAGTACTTC. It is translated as CASERGPESYEQYF. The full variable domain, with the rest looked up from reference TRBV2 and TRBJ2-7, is EPEVTQTPSHQVTQMGQEVILRCVPISNHLYFYWYRQILGQKVEFLVSFYNNEISEKSEIFDDQFSVERPDGSNFTLKIRSTKLEDSAMYFCASERGPESYEQYFGPGTRLTVT.

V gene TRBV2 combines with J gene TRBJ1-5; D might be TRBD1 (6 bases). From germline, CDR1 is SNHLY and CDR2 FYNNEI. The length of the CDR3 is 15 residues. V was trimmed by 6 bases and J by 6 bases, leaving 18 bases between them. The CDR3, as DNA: TGTGCCAGCAGGGCCACAGGGTATGAGGTTCAGCCCCAGCATTTT. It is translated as CASRATGYEVQPQHF.

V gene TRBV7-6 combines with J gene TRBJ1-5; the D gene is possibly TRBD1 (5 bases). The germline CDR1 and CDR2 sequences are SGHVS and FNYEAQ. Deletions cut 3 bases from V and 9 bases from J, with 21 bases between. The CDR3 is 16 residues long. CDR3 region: CASSFTPGGSGSPQHF. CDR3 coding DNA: TGTGCCAGCAGCTTTACCCCCGGGGGTTCGGGATCGCCCCAGCATTTT. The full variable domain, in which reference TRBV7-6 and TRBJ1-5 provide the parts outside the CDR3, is GAGVSQSPRYKVTKRGQDVALRCDPISGHVSLYWYRQALGQGPEFLTYFNYEAQQDKSGLPNDRFSAERPEGSISTLTIQRTEQRDSAMYRCASSFTPGGSGSPQHFGDGTRLSIL.

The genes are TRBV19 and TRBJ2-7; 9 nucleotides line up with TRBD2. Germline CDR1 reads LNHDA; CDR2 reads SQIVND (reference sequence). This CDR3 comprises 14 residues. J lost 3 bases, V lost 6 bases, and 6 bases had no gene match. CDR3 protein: CASRNSGRGYEQYF. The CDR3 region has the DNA TGTGCCAGTAGGAATAGCGGGAGAGGCTACGAGCAGTACTTC.

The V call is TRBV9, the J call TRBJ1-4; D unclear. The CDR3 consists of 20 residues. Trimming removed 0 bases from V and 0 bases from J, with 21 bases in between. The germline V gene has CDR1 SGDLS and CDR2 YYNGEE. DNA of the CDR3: TGTGCCAGCAGCGTAGCTTCCCCACGCTCAGGCGGAGCAACTAATGAAAAACTGTTTTTT. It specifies CASSVASPRSGGATNEKLFF.

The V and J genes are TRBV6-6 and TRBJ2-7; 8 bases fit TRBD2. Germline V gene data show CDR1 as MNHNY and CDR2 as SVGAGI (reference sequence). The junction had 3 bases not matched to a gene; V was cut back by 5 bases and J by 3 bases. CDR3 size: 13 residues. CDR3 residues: CASSPGGGYEQYF. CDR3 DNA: TGTGCCAGCAGTCCGGGGGGGGGCTACGAGCAGTACTTC.

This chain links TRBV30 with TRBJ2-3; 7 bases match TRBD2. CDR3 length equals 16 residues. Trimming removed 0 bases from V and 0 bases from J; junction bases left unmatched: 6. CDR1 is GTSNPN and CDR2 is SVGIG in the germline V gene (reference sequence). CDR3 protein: CAWSVGLAASTDTQYF. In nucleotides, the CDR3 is TGTGCCTGGAGTGTAGGGCTAGCGGCTAGCACAGATACGCAGTATTTT.

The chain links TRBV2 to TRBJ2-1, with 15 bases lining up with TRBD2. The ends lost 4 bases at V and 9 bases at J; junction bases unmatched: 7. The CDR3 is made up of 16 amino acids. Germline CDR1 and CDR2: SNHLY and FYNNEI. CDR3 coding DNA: TGTGCCAGCAGTGTCGCGGGGACTAGCGGGGGGATTGAGCAGTTCTTC. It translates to CASSVAGTSGGIEQFF. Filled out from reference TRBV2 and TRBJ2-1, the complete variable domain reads EPEVTQTPSHQVTQMGQEVILRCVPISNHLYFYWYRQILGQKVEFLVSFYNNEISEKSEIFDDQFSVERPDGSNFTLKIRSTKLEDSAMYFCASSVAGTSGGIEQFFGPGTRLTVL.

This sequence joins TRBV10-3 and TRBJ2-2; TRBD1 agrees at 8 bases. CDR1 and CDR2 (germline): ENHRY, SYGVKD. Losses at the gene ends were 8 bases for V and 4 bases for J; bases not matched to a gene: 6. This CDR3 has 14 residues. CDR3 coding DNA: TGTGCCATCGCAGGGGGCGGAAGCACCGGGGAGCTGTTTTTT. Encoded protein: CAIAGGGSTGELFF.

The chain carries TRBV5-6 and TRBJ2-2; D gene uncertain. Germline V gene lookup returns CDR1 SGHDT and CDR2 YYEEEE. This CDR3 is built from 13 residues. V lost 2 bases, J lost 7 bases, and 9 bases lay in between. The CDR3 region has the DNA TGTGCCAGCAGCTTCACCGTCATCGGGGAGCTGTTTTTT. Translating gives CASSFTVIGELFF.

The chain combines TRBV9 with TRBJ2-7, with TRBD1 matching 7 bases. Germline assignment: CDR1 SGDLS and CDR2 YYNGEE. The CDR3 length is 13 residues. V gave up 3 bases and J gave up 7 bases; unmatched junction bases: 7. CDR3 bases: TGTGCCAGCAGCGACCTGACAGGGTGGGAGCAGTACTTC. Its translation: CASSDLTGWEQYF.

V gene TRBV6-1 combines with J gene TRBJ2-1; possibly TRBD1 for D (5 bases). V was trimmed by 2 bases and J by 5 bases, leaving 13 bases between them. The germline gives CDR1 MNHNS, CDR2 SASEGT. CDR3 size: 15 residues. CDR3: CASSEMAGLNNEQFF. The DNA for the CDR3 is TGTGCCAGCAGTGAAATGGCAGGGCTGAACAATGAGCAGTTCTTC.

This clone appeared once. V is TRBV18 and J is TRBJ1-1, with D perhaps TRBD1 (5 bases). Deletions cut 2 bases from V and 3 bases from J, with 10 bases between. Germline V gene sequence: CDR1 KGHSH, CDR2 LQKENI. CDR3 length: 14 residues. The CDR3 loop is CASSPMGGDTEAFF. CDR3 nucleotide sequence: TGTGCCAGCTCACCAATGGGGGGGGACACTGAAGCTTTCTTT.

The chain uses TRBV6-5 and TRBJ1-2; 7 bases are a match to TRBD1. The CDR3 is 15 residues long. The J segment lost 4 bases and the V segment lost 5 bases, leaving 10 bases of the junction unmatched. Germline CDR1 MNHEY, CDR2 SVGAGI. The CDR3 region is CASSPGTAGFYGYTF. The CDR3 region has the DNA TGTGCCAGCAGTCCCGGGACAGCGGGATTCTATGGCTACACCTTC.

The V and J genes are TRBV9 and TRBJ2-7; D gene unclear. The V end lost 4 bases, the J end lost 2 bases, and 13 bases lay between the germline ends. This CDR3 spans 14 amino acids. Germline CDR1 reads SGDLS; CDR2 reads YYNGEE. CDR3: CASSPSGGAYEQYF. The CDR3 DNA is TGTGCCAGCAGCCCCTCCGGTGGGGCCTACGAGCAGTACTTC. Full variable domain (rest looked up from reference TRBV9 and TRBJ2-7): DSGVTQTPKHLITATGQRVTLRCSPRSGDLSVYWYQQSLDQGLQFLIQYYNGEERAKGNILERFSAQQFPDLHSELNLSSLELGDSALYFCASSPSGGAYEQYFGPGTRLTVT.

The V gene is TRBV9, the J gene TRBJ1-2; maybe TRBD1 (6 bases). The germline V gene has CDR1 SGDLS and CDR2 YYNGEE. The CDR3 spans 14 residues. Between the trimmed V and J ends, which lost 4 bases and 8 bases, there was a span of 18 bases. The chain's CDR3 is CASSLGGEFVGYTF. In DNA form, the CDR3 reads TGTGCCAGCAGCCTAGGGGGGGAATTCGTAGGCTACACCTTC.

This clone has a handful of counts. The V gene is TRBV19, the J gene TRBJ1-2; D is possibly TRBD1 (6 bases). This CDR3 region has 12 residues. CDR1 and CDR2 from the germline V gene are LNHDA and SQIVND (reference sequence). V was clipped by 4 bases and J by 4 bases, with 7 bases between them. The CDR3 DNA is TGTGCCAGTAGTAAGGACAGCTATGGCTACACCTTC. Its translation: CASSKDSYGYTF.

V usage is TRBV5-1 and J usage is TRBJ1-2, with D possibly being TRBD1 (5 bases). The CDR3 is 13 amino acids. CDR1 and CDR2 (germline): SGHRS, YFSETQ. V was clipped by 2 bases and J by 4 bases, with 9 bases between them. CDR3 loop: CASSLDRTYGYTF. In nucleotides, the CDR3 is TGCGCCAGCAGCTTAGACAGAACCTATGGCTACACCTTC.

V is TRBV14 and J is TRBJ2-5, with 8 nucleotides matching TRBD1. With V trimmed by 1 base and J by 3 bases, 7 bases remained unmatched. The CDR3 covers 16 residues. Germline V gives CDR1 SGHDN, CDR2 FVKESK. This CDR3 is CASSQGGQGREETQYF. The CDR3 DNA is TGTGCCAGCAGCCAAGGTGGACAGGGAAGGGAAGAGACCCAGTACTTC.

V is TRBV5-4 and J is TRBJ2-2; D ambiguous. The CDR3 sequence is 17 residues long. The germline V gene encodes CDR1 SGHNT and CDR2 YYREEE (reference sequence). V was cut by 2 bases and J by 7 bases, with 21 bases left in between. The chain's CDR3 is CASSLPGLSTEDGELFF. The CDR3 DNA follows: TGTGCCAGCAGCTTACCGGGCCTCTCGACTGAAGACGGGGAGCTGTTTTTT.

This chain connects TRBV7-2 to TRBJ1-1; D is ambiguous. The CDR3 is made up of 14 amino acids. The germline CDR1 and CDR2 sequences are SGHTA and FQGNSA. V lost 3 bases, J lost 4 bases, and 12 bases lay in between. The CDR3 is CASSFVSEFTEAFF. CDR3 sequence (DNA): TGTGCCAGCAGCTTTGTTTCGGAATTCACTGAAGCTTTCTTT.

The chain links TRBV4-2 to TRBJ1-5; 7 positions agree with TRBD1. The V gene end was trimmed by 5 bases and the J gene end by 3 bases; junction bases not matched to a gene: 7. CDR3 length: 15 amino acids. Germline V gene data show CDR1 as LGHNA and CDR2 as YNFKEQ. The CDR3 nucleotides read TGTGCCAGCAGCGATCTACAGGGGAACAATCAGCCCCAGCATTTT. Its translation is CASSDLQGNNQPQHF.

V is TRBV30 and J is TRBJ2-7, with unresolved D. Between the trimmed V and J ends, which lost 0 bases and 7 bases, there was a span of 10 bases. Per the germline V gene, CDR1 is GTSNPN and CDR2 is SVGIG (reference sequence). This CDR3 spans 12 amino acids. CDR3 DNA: TGTGCCTGGAGTGTTTCTTCGGGTGAGCAGTACTTC. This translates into CAWSVSSGEQYF.

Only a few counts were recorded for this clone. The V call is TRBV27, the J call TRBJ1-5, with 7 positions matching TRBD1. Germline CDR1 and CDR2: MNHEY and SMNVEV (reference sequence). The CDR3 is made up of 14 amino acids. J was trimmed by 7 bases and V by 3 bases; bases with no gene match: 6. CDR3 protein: CASSLRGRWQPQHF. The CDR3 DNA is TGTGCCAGCAGTTTGAGGGGGCGCTGGCAGCCCCAGCATTTT.

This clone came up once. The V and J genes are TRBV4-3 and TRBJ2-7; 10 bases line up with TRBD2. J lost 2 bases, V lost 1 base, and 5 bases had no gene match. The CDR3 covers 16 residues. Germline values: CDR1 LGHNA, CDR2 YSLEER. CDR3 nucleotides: TGCGCCAGCAGCCAAGCGCGGACTAGCGGAACCTACGAGCAGTACTTC. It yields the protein CASSQARTSGTYEQYF.

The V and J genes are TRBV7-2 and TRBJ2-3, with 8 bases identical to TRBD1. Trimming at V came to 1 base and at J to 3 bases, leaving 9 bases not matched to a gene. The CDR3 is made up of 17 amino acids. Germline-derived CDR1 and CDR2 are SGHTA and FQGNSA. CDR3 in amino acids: CASSLDWTGLGTDTQYF. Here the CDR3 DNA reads TGTGCCAGCAGCTTAGATTGGACAGGGTTGGGTACAGATACGCAGTATTTT.